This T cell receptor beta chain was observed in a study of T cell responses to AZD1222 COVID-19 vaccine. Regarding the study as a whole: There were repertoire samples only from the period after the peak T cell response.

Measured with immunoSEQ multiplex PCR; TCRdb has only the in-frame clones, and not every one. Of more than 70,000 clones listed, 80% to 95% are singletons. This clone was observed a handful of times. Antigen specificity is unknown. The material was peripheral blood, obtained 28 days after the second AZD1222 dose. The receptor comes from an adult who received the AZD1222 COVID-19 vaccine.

CDR3 in DNA: TGTGCCAGCAGTTTCACAGTTTCTTCAACTAATGAAAAACTGTTTTTT. Translating gives CASSFTVSSTNEKLFF. The V call is TRBV28, the J call TRBJ1-4; D remains ambiguous. Germline CDR1 and CDR2: MDHEN and SYDVKM. Deletions cut 3 bases from V and 0 bases from J, with 11 bases between. The length of the CDR3 is 16 residues.